Below, 20 T cell receptor beta chains from the same sample are listed, as sequenced in a study of blood T cells in healthy people across ages. With a J-beta primer mix and a sample-barcoded 5' primer, a second PCR ran 7 to 11 cycles. Using its own MiXCR run on the 5' RACE reads, TCRdb lists one record per CDR3 protein. The data hold around 620,000 distinct CDR3 sequences, with 25% to 30% observed a single time. Sequenced input: blood. The receptors were gathered from a woman in her 70s in good health.

The chain combines TRBV3-1 with TRBJ2-3; D could derive from TRBD1 or TRBD2 (5 bases each). The V gene's germline CDR1 is LGHDT and CDR2 YNNKEL (reference sequence). Trimming shortened V by 0 bases and J by 1 base, and 11 bases separated the two germline ends. There are 16 residues in the CDR3. The CDR3 sequence is CASSQDLGVRTDTQYF. The CDR3 nucleotides read TGTGCCAGCAGCCAAGATTTGGGGGTTCGCACAGATACGCAGTATTTT.

The rearrangement joins TRBV5-1 to TRBJ2-4; perhaps TRBD1 as D (6 bases). The V end lost 5 bases, the J end lost 3 bases, and 12 bases lay between the germline ends. The CDR3 contains 14 residues. CDR1 is SGHRS, CDR2 YFSETQ, per germline. CDR3 sequence: CASSKGEVKNIQYF. The CDR3 DNA sequence: TGCGCCAGCAGTAAGGGGGAAGTCAAAAACATTCAGTACTTC.

The chain uses TRBV3-1 and TRBJ2-3; 7 nucleotides align to TRBD2. The junction had 0 bases not matched to a gene; V was cut back by 1 base and J by 5 bases. Per the germline V gene, CDR1 is LGHDT and CDR2 is YNNKEL (reference sequence). The CDR3 totals 13 residues. The CDR3 DNA reads as TGTGCCAGCAGCCAAGGCGGGGGAGATACGCAGTATTTT. Its protein product is CASSQGGGDTQYF.

This clonotype was recorded a few times. The rearrangement links TRBV9 to TRBJ2-2; maybe TRBD2 (6 bases). The CDR3 has 17 residues. V gave up 3 bases and J gave up 4 bases, with 19 bases separating them. The germline CDR1 and CDR2 sequences are SGDLS and YYNGEE. The CDR3 region has the DNA TGTGCCAGCAGCGCCCCAGCGGATCTAGCGCGCACCGGGGAGCTGTTTTTT. Its protein product is CASSAPADLARTGELFF.

This chain links TRBV12-3 or TRBV12-4 with TRBJ1-6; D not resolved. The CDR3 is 13 amino acids. The V end lost 5 bases, the J end lost 5 bases, and 7 bases lay between the germline ends. This CDR3 is CASSRSDNSPLHF. Here the CDR3 DNA reads TGTGCCAGCAGTAGATCGGATAATTCACCCCTCCACTTT.

The CDR3 region has the DNA TGCGCCAGCAGCCAAGTGGGGGACAGGGTGAATGGCTACACCTTC. Amino acid sequence: CASSQVGDRVNGYTF. The chain recombines TRBV4-3 with TRBJ1-2; 9 bases line up with TRBD1. The CDR3 consists of 15 residues. Germline loops: CDR1 LGHNA, CDR2 YSLEER. V dropped 1 base and J dropped 6; count of bases not matched to a gene: 6.

This clonotype was seen a handful of times. The rearrangement uses TRBV14 and TRBJ2-1, with 8 bases lining up with TRBD2. Germline CDR1 and CDR2: SGHDN and FVKESK. The V and J ends lost 2 bases and 10 bases, in that order; junction bases with no gene match: 10. The CDR3 spans 15 residues. CDR3 residues: CASSQPPWTSREQFF. As DNA, the CDR3 is TGTGCCAGCAGCCAACCACCTTGGACTAGCAGGGAGCAGTTCTTC.

This clonotype turned up a few times. The chain links TRBV5-1 to TRBJ1-1, with D perhaps TRBD1 (5 bases). The CDR3 has 14 residues. Germline V lookup: CDR1 SGHRS, CDR2 YFSETQ. The V and J ends lost 3 bases and 3 bases respectively, with 12 bases between them. The CDR3 here is CASSSHGGDTEAFF. In nucleotides, the CDR3 is TGCGCCAGCAGCTCCCACGGGGGTGACACTGAAGCTTTCTTT. The variable domain in full, with the rest retrieved from reference TRBV5-1 and TRBJ1-1, is KAGVTQTPRYLIKTRGQQVTLSCSPISGHRSVSWYQQTPGQGLQFLFEYFSETQRNKGNFPGRFSGRQFSNSRSEMNVSTLELGDSALYLCASSSHGGDTEAFFGQGTRLTVV.

This clonotype was picked up a small number of times. The genes are TRBV20-1 and TRBJ2-7, with D unresolved. V dropped 5 bases and J dropped 2 bases, with 19 bases sitting between them. This CDR3 region has 15 residues. From germline, CDR1 is DFQATT and CDR2 SNEGSKA (reference sequence). The CDR3 sequence: CSAYSVEAGTYEQYF. Written as DNA, the CDR3 is TGCAGTGCTTATAGTGTTGAGGCCGGAACCTACGAGCAGTACTTC.

Only one count was recorded for this clonotype. This chain joins TRBV29-1 and TRBJ2-1, with TRBD2 matching 8 bases. Per germline, CDR1 SQVTM and CDR2 ANQGSEA. The ends lost 6 bases at V and 9 bases at J; junction bases unmatched: 16. There are 15 residues in the CDR3. The CDR3 nucleotides read TGCAGCGTCTCCAAGGGAGCGGGGGACGAAGGTGAGCAGTTCTTC. Its protein is CSVSKGAGDEGEQFF.

The V gene is TRBV5-1, the J gene TRBJ2-7, with 7 nucleotides matching TRBD1. The CDR3 has 16 amino acids. CDR1 and CDR2 (germline): SGHRS, YFSETQ. J lost 4 bases, V lost 3 bases, and 13 bases had no gene match. The CDR3 loop is CASSSEKDRLEYEQYF. The CDR3 DNA reads as TGCGCCAGCAGCTCTGAAAAGGACAGGCTGGAATACGAGCAGTACTTC.

The chain recombines TRBV6-5 with TRBJ2-7; the match to TRBD2 covers 9 bases. Germline V gene data show CDR1 as MNHEY and CDR2 as SVGAGI. The trim removed 5 bases at V and 2 bases at J, leaving 4 bases unmatched. CDR3 length equals 14 residues. In DNA form, the CDR3 reads TGTGCCAGCAGTCTAGCGGGGAAAACCTACGAGCAGTACTTC. Protein: CASSLAGKTYEQYF.

The chain carries TRBV4-3 and TRBJ1-5, with D unclear. CDR3 size: 15 residues. The ends were cut back, 4 bases at V and 3 bases at J, with 13 bases in the middle. Per germline, CDR1 LGHNA and CDR2 YSLEER. The CDR3: CASSRVQGTNQPQHF. In DNA, the CDR3 is TGCGCCAGCAGCCGAGTACAAGGAACCAATCAGCCCCAGCATTTT.

The rearrangement uses TRBV11-2 and TRBJ2-5; TRBD2 might be the D (5 bases). Gene TRBJ2-7 matches the end of the DNA better, so the J call may be wrong. The CDR3 runs 15 residues. Germline assignment: CDR1 SGHAT and CDR2 FQNNGV. DNA of the CDR3: TGTGCCAGCAGCTTAGAGGCTAGCAACTCCTACGAGCAGTACTTC. Its translation: CASSLEASNSYEQYF.

The table lists this clonotype with a few counts. V and J are TRBV3-1 and TRBJ1-2; unclear D gene. Trimming left V 4 bases short and J 2 bases short, with 8 bases between. The germline gives CDR1 LGHDT, CDR2 YNNKEL (reference sequence). This CDR3 is built from 13 residues. As DNA, the CDR3 is TGTGCCAGCAGCCGGAATCGAAACTATGGCTACACCTTC. Protein: CASSRNRNYGYTF.

The chain links TRBV2 to TRBJ2-5, with 12 positions matching TRBD2. The junction had 6 bases not matched to a gene; V was cut back by 7 bases and J by 3 bases. There are 15 residues in the CDR3. CDR1 is SNHLY, CDR2 FYNNEI, per germline. CDR3 sequence (DNA): TGTGCCAGCATCAATCGACTAGCGGGGGAAGAGACCCAGTACTTC. Translating it yields CASINRLAGEETQYF.

The sample holds a few counts of this clonotype. The V and J genes are TRBV4-1 and TRBJ2-1, with 8 bases lining up with TRBD1. The junction had 3 bases not matched to a gene; V was cut back by 2 bases and J by 6 bases. Germline lookup yields CDR1 MGHRA and CDR2 YSYEKL. The length of the CDR3 is 14 residues. CDR3 protein: CASSQRTGINEQFF. The CDR3 region has the DNA TGCGCCAGCAGCCAAAGGACAGGGATCAATGAGCAGTTCTTC.

The gene calls are TRBV11-2 and TRBJ2-2, with TRBD1 matching over 9 bases. V dropped 6 bases and J dropped 0; count of bases not matched to a gene: 8. Germline-derived CDR1 and CDR2 are SGHAT and FQNNGV. CDR3 length: 17 amino acids. The CDR3 reads CASRGQGAPTNTGELFF. Here the CDR3 DNA reads TGTGCCAGCAGGGGACAGGGTGCCCCCACGAACACCGGGGAGCTGTTTTTT.

This clonotype showed up just a few times. The chain has TRBV6-1 and TRBJ2-1, with 8 bases matching TRBD1. CDR1 MNHNS and CDR2 SASEGT come from the germline V gene. The CDR3 runs to 17 residues. J was trimmed by 4 bases and V by 4 bases; bases with no gene match: 12. CDR3 amino acids: CASSAWTGILSYNEQFF. The DNA of the CDR3 is TGTGCCAGCAGTGCGTGGACAGGGATCCTATCGTACAATGAGCAGTTCTTC.

This rearrangement joins TRBV20-1 to TRBJ1-5; no reliable D call. Trimming took off 3 bases at V and 0 bases at J, with 18 bases between the two ends. This CDR3 has 17 amino acids. Germline V gene lookup returns CDR1 DFQATT and CDR2 SNEGSKA (reference sequence). CDR3 coding DNA: TGCAGTGCTAGGCCACCAAGCACCTCTTATAGCAATCAGCCCCAGCATTTT. It specifies CSARPPSTSYSNQPQHF.